Listed here is a single TCR beta chain. Libraries were prepared by immunoSEQ multiplex PCR; TCRdb keeps only in-frame clonotypes and omits some of them. The sample holds roughly 42,000 clones, 77% seen once. The data stem from a study of preoperative IRX-2 immunotherapy in early breast cancer. The treatment denotes: preoperative locoregional IRX-2 cytokine immunotherapy. This phase Ib study tested locoregional IRX-2 cytokine immunotherapy given before surgery. The input for sequencing was tumor tissue, taken after IRX-2 immunotherapy. The clonotype originates from a human donor with breast cancer.

CDR3 residues: CSVSQVTSGANVLTF. CDR3 sequence (DNA): TGCAGCGTTTCACAGGTTACCTCTGGGGCCAACGTCCTGACTTTC. The V and J genes are TRBV29-1 and TRBJ2-6; a possible D gene is TRBD1 (5 bases). The CDR3 has 15 amino acids. V shed 5 bases and J shed 0 bases, with 11 bases lying between them. Germline V CDR1 and CDR2: SQVTM, ANQGSEA.